These 19 T cell receptor beta chains share one sample of origin, sequenced in a study of vaccination effects on CD4 cells after COVID-19. Subsequent to 10 days of culture, CD4+ T cells were isolated. SARS-CoV-2 infection was confirmed by PCR in the person between March and December 2020. The cohort was immunized with two doses of either the BNT162b2 or mRNA-1273 vaccine. Clones were read by immunoSEQ multiplex PCR, and TCRdb kept only the in-frame ones, dropping some. Of around 50,000 clones listed, 65% to 80% were seen once; the top ten hold roughly 5.2%. No cognate antigen is known for these TCRs. The source was CD4+ T cells from PBMCs cultured without peptide, collected after COVID-19 vaccination. Receptor source: a human donor who had a prior SARS-CoV-2 infection.

The chain has TRBV7-9 and TRBJ2-3; 8 nucleotides match TRBD1. This CDR3 comprises 16 residues. The V gene's germline CDR1 is SEHNR and CDR2 FQNEAQ (reference sequence). The J segment lost 4 bases and the V segment lost 5 bases, leaving 11 bases of the junction unmatched. CDR3 sequence (DNA): TGTGCCAGCAGCGACCCCATCAGGGGGCGTGCAGATACGCAGTATTTT. This codes for CASSDPIRGRADTQYF.

The V call is TRBV5-1, the J call TRBJ2-1, with 12 bases fitting TRBD2. Per germline, CDR1 SGHRS and CDR2 YFSETQ. The CDR3 totals 16 residues. V shed 4 bases and J 5 bases; nucleotides not matched to a gene: 7. The CDR3: CASSPAASGRDNEQFF. In DNA, the CDR3 is TGCGCCAGCAGCCCCGCCGCTAGCGGGAGGGACAATGAGCAGTTCTTC. The whole variable domain, filled in from reference TRBV5-1 and TRBJ2-1, reads KAGVTQTPRYLIKTRGQQVTLSCSPISGHRSVSWYQQTPGQGLQFLFEYFSETQRNKGNFPGRFSGRQFSNSRSEMNVSTLELGDSALYLCASSPAASGRDNEQFFGPGTRLTVL.

The V call is TRBV5-1, the J call TRBJ1-5; D gene unclear. The CDR3 runs to 14 residues. In germline, CDR1 is SGHRS, CDR2 YFSETQ. Trimming left V 1 base short and J 2 bases short, with 7 bases between. The CDR3 sequence is CASSLTGGNQPQHF. CDR3 nucleotide sequence: TGCGCCAGCAGCTTGACCGGGGGCAATCAGCCCCAGCATTTT.

This chain links TRBV7-9 with TRBJ2-5, with 9 nucleotides matching TRBD2. There are 14 residues in the CDR3. CDR1 and CDR2 from the germline V gene are SEHNR and FQNEAQ (reference sequence). V trimming: 5 bases; J trimming: 5 bases; junction bases outside the gene matches: 6. DNA of the CDR3: TGTGCCAGCAGCGCGAGCGGGGGGATTGAGACCCAGTACTTC. This encodes CASSASGGIETQYF.

This clone was observed a handful of times. This chain links TRBV7-9 with TRBJ2-7, with 11 bases identical to TRBD2. The germline V gene has CDR1 SEHNR and CDR2 FQNEAQ (reference sequence). J lost 0 bases, V lost 4 bases, and 11 bases had no gene match. The CDR3 is 18 amino acids. DNA for the CDR3: TGTGCCAGCAGCTCCGATTTGGGACTAGCGGTAGACTCCTACGAGCAGTACTTC. It yields the protein CASSSDLGLAVDSYEQYF.

This clone was counted a few times. CDR3 amino acids: CASSKGQTLNYGYTF. The CDR3 DNA follows: TGTGCCAGTAGCAAGGGACAGACCCTCAACTATGGCTACACCTTC. The chain is built from TRBV19 and TRBJ1-2; TRBD1 agrees at 7 bases. The CDR3 extends over 15 amino acids. The J segment lost 2 bases and the V segment lost 6 bases, leaving 9 bases of the junction unmatched. Germline V gene data show CDR1 as LNHDA and CDR2 as SQIVND (reference sequence).

The rearrangement joins TRBV13 to TRBJ2-7, with 8 bases identical to TRBD2. V lost 4 bases, J lost 1 base, and 6 bases stayed unmatched. The CDR3 extends over 15 amino acids. Germline V gives CDR1 PRHDT, CDR2 FYEKMQ (reference sequence). The CDR3 loop reads CASSSGLAWSYEQYF. As DNA, the CDR3 is TGTGCCAGCAGCTCCGGACTAGCATGGTCCTACGAGCAGTACTTC.

This chain joins TRBV28 and TRBJ1-5; 7 bases fit TRBD1. Trimming took 6 bases from V and 2 from J; bases not matched to a gene: 16. Germline CDR1 MDHEN, CDR2 SYDVKM. There are 18 residues in the CDR3. CDR3 residues: CASSLPVDRDRGNQPQHF. The CDR3 DNA reads as TGTGCCAGCAGCCTACCGGTCGACAGGGACCGAGGCAATCAGCCCCAGCATTTT. Based on the CDR3 plus reference TRBV28 and TRBJ1-5, the full variable domain is DVKVTQSSRYLVKRTGEKVFLECVQDMDHENMFWYRQDPGLGLRLIYFSYDVKMKEKGDIPEGYSVSREKKERFSLILESASTNQTSMYLCASSLPVDRDRGNQPQHFGDGTRLSIL.

In its sample, this clone was seen once. V gene TRBV10-3 combines with J gene TRBJ1-4; D is perhaps TRBD1 (5 bases). Deletions cut 2 bases from V and 4 bases from J, with 20 bases between. Germline-derived CDR1 and CDR2 are ENHRY and SYGVKD. The CDR3 contains 18 residues. The CDR3 region is CAISEGSDGTGINEKLFF. CDR3 in DNA: TGTGCCATCAGTGAGGGCTCGGATGGGACCGGAATTAATGAAAAACTGTTTTTT.

The gene calls are TRBV3-1 (or the pseudogene TRBV3-2) and TRBJ2-1; D is undetermined. Between the trimmed V and J ends, which lost 1 base and 4 bases, there was a span of 11 bases. The germline V gene encodes CDR1 LGHDT and CDR2 YNNKEL (reference sequence). The CDR3 runs 15 residues. DNA of the CDR3: TGTGCCAGCAGCCAAGGCGCGCAAGCGTACAATGAGCAGTTCTTC. Translation: CASSQGAQAYNEQFF.

The rearrangement links TRBV3-1 (or the pseudogene TRBV3-2) to TRBJ2-3, with TRBD2 matching 7 bases. From germline, CDR1 is LGHDT and CDR2 YNNKEL (reference sequence). With V trimmed by 0 bases and J by 2 bases, 8 bases remained unmatched. The CDR3 has 17 amino acids. The CDR3 nucleotides read TGTGCCAGCAGCCAAGAACGGCGGGGGAGTTTCACAGATACGCAGTATTTT. Its protein product is CASSQERRGSFTDTQYF.

This clone occurred once. V gene TRBV9 combines with J gene TRBJ2-5; possibly TRBD2 for D (5 bases). CDR1 SGDLS and CDR2 YYNGEE come from the germline V gene. The CDR3 runs to 13 residues. V lost 3 bases and J 4 bases, leaving 10 bases between the germline ends. CDR3 coding DNA: TGTGCCAGCAGCGCCCCCGGAGGAGAGACCCAGTACTTC. It specifies CASSAPGGETQYF.

This clone was detected a few times. The J gene is TRBJ1-2, the V gene TRBV27; D gene uncertain. V lost 3 bases and J lost 3, with 20 bases in between. Germline V gene data show CDR1 as MNHEY and CDR2 as SMNVEV (reference sequence). The CDR3 covers 17 residues. The CDR3, as DNA: TGTGCCAGCAGTTTTCTGAGAAGCGGTTCTACCTACTATGGCTACACCTTC. This sequence encodes CASSFLRSGSTYYGYTF.

The V and J genes are TRBV24-1 and TRBJ2-1; 10 positions match TRBD2. Germline values: CDR1 KGHDR, CDR2 SFDVKD. The CDR3 spans 17 residues. J was trimmed by 0 bases and V by 2 bases; bases with no gene match: 3. CDR3 region: CATSDSGLASSYNEQFF. CDR3 DNA sequence: TGTGCCACCAGTGATTCGGGACTAGCGAGCTCCTACAATGAGCAGTTCTTC.

This chain joins TRBV3-1 (or the pseudogene TRBV3-2) and TRBJ2-1, with D hard to call. Per the germline V gene, CDR1 is LGHDT and CDR2 is YNNKEL (reference sequence). This CDR3 contains 16 residues. The V and J ends lost 4 bases and 2 bases respectively, with 15 bases between them. CDR3 sequence: CASSLSSALPYNEQFF. The CDR3 region has the DNA TGTGCCAGCAGCCTCTCGAGCGCCCTCCCCTACAATGAGCAGTTCTTC.

The chain uses TRBV6-2 or TRBV6-3 and TRBJ2-1; D is perhaps TRBD2 (6 bases). CDR3 size: 16 residues. V dropped 5 bases and J dropped 8 bases, with 22 bases sitting between them. Germline V gene lookup returns CDR1 MNHEY and CDR2 SVGEGT. CDR3 in amino acids: CASSQSGRGKADEQFF. In nucleotides, the CDR3 is TGTGCCAGCAGTCAAAGCGGGCGTGGAAAGGCGGATGAGCAGTTCTTC.

CDR3 sequence: CAIRNPGSTDTQYF. In nucleotides, the CDR3 is TGTGCCATCAGGAACCCCGGTAGCACAGATACGCAGTATTTT. The V gene is TRBV10-3, the J gene TRBJ2-3; D unclear. CDR3 length equals 14 residues. Per the germline V gene, CDR1 is ENHRY and CDR2 is SYGVKD. Trimming cost V 6 bases and J 0 bases, with 10 bases left between them.

CDR3 amino acids: CASSQDGNPGLYNEQFF. In DNA, the CDR3 is TGCGCCAGCAGCCAAGATGGCAACCCGGGACTCTACAATGAGCAGTTCTTC. This chain connects TRBV4-3 to TRBJ2-1, with D possibly being TRBD2 (6 bases). Germline V gene lookup returns CDR1 LGHNA and CDR2 YSLEER. The CDR3 sequence is 17 residues long. V lost 0 bases to trimming and J lost 3 bases, with 15 bases between them.

CDR3 coding DNA: TGTGCCAGCAGCGGGCGGGGACTCCTAGAGACCCAGTACTTC. Its translation: CASSGRGLLETQYF. This rearrangement joins TRBV11-2 to TRBJ2-5, with D maybe TRBD2 (6 bases). Germline V gene sequence: CDR1 SGHAT, CDR2 FQNNGV. CDR3 size: 14 residues. The V gene lost 5 bases and the J gene lost 4 bases, with 14 bases spanning the gap.